The 18 T cell receptor beta chains presented below share a single source sample, sequenced in a study of T cells in Graves' hyperthyroidism and ophthalmopathy. Amplification of TCR beta CDR3 regions used RNA as the template. Using the HTBI primer set, a first-round RT-PCR was run on the TCR CDR3. TCRdb re-analysed the multiplex PCR reads in MiXCR, keeping a single row per CDR3 protein. The data hold approximately 200,000 distinct CDR3 sequences, with around 18% observed a single time. Sequencing input: blood. All receptors come from a man in his forties with Graves' hyperthyroidism.

In its sample, this clonotype was seen many times. The chain uses TRBV20-1 and TRBJ2-3, with 9 bases that match TRBD2. Germline V gene sequence: CDR1 DFQATT, CDR2 SNEGSKA (reference sequence). Losses at the gene ends were 3 bases for V and 4 bases for J; bases not matched to a gene: 8. This CDR3 has 15 residues. The CDR3 nucleotides are TGCAGTGCTAGGGAGGGGGCGGGGGGGCCAGATACGCAGTATTTT. This sequence encodes CSAREGAGGPDTQYF.

This clonotype was seen ten or more times. This chain joins TRBV30 and TRBJ1-2, with no clear D. Trimming stripped 2 bases from V and 4 bases from J, with 5 bases between. CDR3 length: 11 residues. Germline V lookup: CDR1 GTSNPN, CDR2 SVGIG (reference sequence). The CDR3 spells CAWSMGYGYTF. In DNA, the CDR3 is TGTGCCTGGAGTATGGGCTATGGCTACACCTTC.

This chain connects TRBV9 to TRBJ2-3; D is uncertain. Trimming cost V 0 bases and J 4 bases, with 9 bases left between them. This CDR3 is built from 14 residues. In germline, CDR1 is SGDLS, CDR2 YYNGEE. The CDR3 region is CASSVAASADTQYF. The CDR3 region has the DNA TGTGCCAGCAGCGTAGCGGCTTCGGCAGATACGCAGTATTTT.

A note on this clonotype: This could be a read error, since a much larger clone is one nucleotide away. The rearrangement links TRBV18 to TRBJ2-5, with a tentative D call TRBD1 (5 bases). The CDR3 runs to 13 residues. Germline assignment: CDR1 KGHSH and CDR2 LQKENI. The CDR3 reads CASPPGPKETQYF. The CDR3 nucleotides are TGTGCCAGCCCACCAGGGCCAAAAGAGACCCAGTACTTC.

This clonotype was seen only once. It may be a read error: a sequence one base away is much more abundant. V gene TRBV30 combines with J gene TRBJ1-5, with D possibly TRBD1 on 5 matching bases. The CDR3 has 14 residues. CDR1 is GTSNPN and CDR2 is SVGIG in the germline V gene (reference sequence). CDR3 protein: CAWSGQGGNKPQHF. The CDR3 DNA is TGTGCCTGGAGCGGGCAGGGCGGCAATAAGCCCCAGCATTTT.

At least ten counts were recorded for this clonotype. This chain uses TRBV20-1 with TRBJ1-2; TRBD1 agrees at 8 bases. CDR1 and CDR2 from the germline V gene are DFQATT and SNEGSKA (reference sequence). CDR3 length: 15 residues. J was trimmed by 8 bases and V by 0 bases; bases with no gene match: 11. CDR3 amino acids: CSARDRTGQLGGYTF. DNA of the CDR3: TGCAGTGCTAGAGATCGGACAGGGCAACTGGGGGGCTACACCTTC.

This chain links TRBV19 with TRBJ2-3; D remains ambiguous. Per the germline V gene, CDR1 is LNHDA and CDR2 is SQIVND (reference sequence). Trimming shortened V by 7 bases and J by 6 bases, and 8 bases separated the two germline ends. There are 11 residues in the CDR3. CDR3 nucleotide sequence: TGTGCCAGTACGGATGATGATACGCAGTATTTT. Translation gives CASTDDDTQYF.

Many counts were recorded for this clonotype. This chain links TRBV6-2 or TRBV6-3 with TRBJ1-1, with TRBD1 identical over 7 bases. Per the germline V gene, CDR1 is MNHEY and CDR2 is SVGEGT. Germline trimming cut 8 bases from V and 4 bases from J; bases unmatched to any gene: 4. This CDR3 is 12 amino acids long. The CDR3 DNA follows: TGTGCCAGCTATGAGGGGGCCACTGAAGCTTTCTTT. Protein: CASYEGATEAFF.

This clonotype was recorded at least ten times. The chain combines TRBV7-2 with TRBJ2-7; TRBD1 matches 12 bases. The germline V gene encodes CDR1 SGHTA and CDR2 FQGNSA. The ends lost 6 bases at V and 7 bases at J; junction bases unmatched: 13. This CDR3 comprises 16 residues. Written as DNA, the CDR3 is TGTGCCAGCAGAGAATCCGGGACAGGGGGCGCGGTGGAGCAGTACTTC. Translation: CASRESGTGGAVEQYF.

This clonotype was seen repeatedly, ten times or more. V usage is TRBV30 and J usage is TRBJ1-6; unclear D gene. V was shortened by 2 bases and J by 8 bases, with 16 bases between the two germline ends. Looked up from germline, CDR1 is GTSNPN and CDR2 is SVGIG (reference sequence). This CDR3 comprises 15 residues. Here the CDR3 reads CAWSSRAGSDSPLHF. The CDR3 region has the DNA TGTGCCTGGAGTTCCCGGGCCGGGTCGGATTCACCCCTCCACTTT.

Regarding this clonotype: This may arise from a read error, as a much more abundant clone is one base away. The chain carries TRBV5-1 and TRBJ1-1; D remains unclear. V was pared by 4 bases and J by 6 bases, with 13 bases between. The CDR3 spans 13 residues. Germline assignment: CDR1 SGHRS and CDR2 YFSETQ. As DNA, the CDR3 is TGCGCCAGCAGCAAGAGACGGGAGTCTGAAGCTTTCTTT. This sequence encodes CASSKRRESEAFF.

The chain employs TRBV7-2 and TRBJ2-1, with 14 bases lining up with TRBD2. Looked up from germline, CDR1 is SGHTA and CDR2 is FQGNSA. V was clipped by 7 bases and J by 7 bases; unmatched bases: 9. The CDR3 sequence is 16 residues long. The chain's CDR3 is CASTMTSGGARNEQFF. CDR3 bases: TGTGCCAGCACCATGACTAGCGGGGGGGCCCGGAATGAGCAGTTCTTC. Using reference TRBV7-2 and TRBJ2-1 for the parts outside the CDR3, the full variable domain is GAGVSQSPSNKVTEKGKDVELRCDPISGHTALYWYRQSLGQGLEFLIYFQGNSAPDKSGLPSDRFSAERTGGSVSTLTIQRTQQEDSAVYLCASTMTSGGARNEQFFGPGTRLTVL.

This clonotype was seen ten or more times. The J gene is TRBJ1-1, the V gene TRBV28, with D maybe TRBD1 (6 bases). The CDR3 consists of 14 residues. Trimming left V 8 bases short and J 4 bases short, with 17 bases between. The germline CDR1 and CDR2 sequences are MDHEN and SYDVKM. CDR3 DNA: TGTGCCAGCGTCATCTGGGGGGCTGGCACTGAAGCTTTCTTT. Protein: CASVIWGAGTEAFF.

This clonotype came up many times. The rearrangement joins TRBV20-1 to TRBJ1-6; D gene uncertain. Germline lookup yields CDR1 DFQATT and CDR2 SNEGSKA (reference sequence). The CDR3 spans 16 residues. Trimming took 3 bases from V and 0 from J, leaving 12 bases between them. The CDR3 nucleotides read TGCAGTGCTAGGGACTCAAGGAGCTCCTATAATTCACCCCTCCACTTT. Its translation: CSARDSRSSYNSPLHF.

This clonotype came up many times. The chain is built from TRBV11-2 and TRBJ2-7, with D possibly being TRBD2 (5 bases). The germline gives CDR1 SGHAT, CDR2 FQNNGV. The CDR3 sequence is 13 residues long. Between the trimmed V and J ends, which lost 0 bases and 7 bases, there was a span of 10 bases. Here the CDR3 reads CASSLDIRGEQYF. The CDR3 DNA reads as TGTGCCAGCAGCTTAGACATTCGCGGGGAGCAGTACTTC. Together with reference TRBV11-2 and TRBJ2-7, the CDR3 gives the full variable domain: EAGVAQSPRYKIIEKRQSVAFWCNPISGHATLYWYQQILGQGPKLLIQFQNNGVVDDSQLPKDRFSAERLKGVDSTLKIQPAKLEDSAVYLCASSLDIRGEQYFGPGTRLTVT.

This clonotype was detected ten times or more. This chain links TRBV7-2 with TRBJ2-7, with D perhaps TRBD2 (7 bases). This CDR3 is built from 15 residues. Germline-derived CDR1 and CDR2 are SGHTA and FQGNSA. V gave up 5 bases and J gave up 5 bases, with 19 bases separating them. The DNA for the CDR3 is TGTGCCAGCAGCCCGTCGTGGGGGGGCTATAACGAGCAGTACTTC. Its protein product is CASSPSWGGYNEQYF.

This clonotype was seen at least ten times. The chain employs TRBV7-2 and TRBJ1-2; 11 bases agree with TRBD1. The CDR3 length is 14 residues. Germline V lookup: CDR1 SGHTA, CDR2 FQGNSA. V shed 1 base and J 8 bases; nucleotides not matched to a gene: 3. This chain's CDR3 is CASSLGRTGGGYTF. The CDR3 DNA is TGTGCCAGCAGCTTAGGAAGGACAGGGGGCGGCTACACCTTC.

This clonotype turned up a few times. The V call is TRBV28, the J call TRBJ1-4; D uncertain. This CDR3 spans 13 amino acids. Trimming cost V 1 base and J 6 bases, with 6 bases left between them. Germline values: CDR1 MDHEN, CDR2 SYDVKM. The CDR3 is CASSLLSDEKLFF. The CDR3 nucleotides are TGTGCCAGCAGTTTATTGTCAGATGAAAAACTGTTTTTT.